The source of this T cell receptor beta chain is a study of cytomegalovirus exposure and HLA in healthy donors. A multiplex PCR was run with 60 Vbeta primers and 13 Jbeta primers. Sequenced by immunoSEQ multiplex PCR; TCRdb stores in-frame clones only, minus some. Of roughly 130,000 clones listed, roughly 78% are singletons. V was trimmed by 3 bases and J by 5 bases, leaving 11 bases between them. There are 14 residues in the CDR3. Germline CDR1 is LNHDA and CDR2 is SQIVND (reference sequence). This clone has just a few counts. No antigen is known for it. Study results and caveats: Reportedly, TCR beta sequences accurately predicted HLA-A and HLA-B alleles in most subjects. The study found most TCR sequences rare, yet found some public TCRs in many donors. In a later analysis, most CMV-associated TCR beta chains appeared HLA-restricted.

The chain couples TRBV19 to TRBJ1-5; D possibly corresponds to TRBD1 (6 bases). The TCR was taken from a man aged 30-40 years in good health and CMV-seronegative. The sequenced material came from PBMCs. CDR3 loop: CASSIGTGHQPQHF. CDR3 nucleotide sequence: TGTGCCAGTAGTATCGGAACAGGGCATCAGCCCCAGCATTTT.